This record covers a single T cell receptor (beta chain). Antigen: not known. No conserved phenylalanine or tryptophan is present at the end of the CDR3, so a read error is the likely explanation. No DNA is shown, since the ends of the CDR3 on it are uncertain; the CDR3 is the one TCRdb lists. The lymph nodes were axillary draining lymph nodes from breast cancer patients. In TCRdb, the multiplex PCR reads were re-called with MiXCR into one record per CDR3 protein. The sample has over 150,000 distinct CDR3 sequences; roughly 30% are singletons. 11 amino acids form the CDR3, both terminal residues included. Germline-derived CDR1 and CDR2 are LNHNV and YYDKDF (reference sequence). This entry comes from a study of breast tumors, draining lymph nodes, adjacent tissues. General observations from the study: That most tumor T cells come from lymph nodes remained unproven. Findings are consistent with lymph node origin and intratumoral expansion of most tumor T cells.

Sample: axillary lymph node tissue. This clonotype originated in a female donor with breast cancer. Some clones in this sample may be carry-over from other donors' samples. This chain links TRBV15 with TRBJ1-4; TRBD1 is the table's D call and was not checked against the DNA. CDR3: CATSREETGHV.